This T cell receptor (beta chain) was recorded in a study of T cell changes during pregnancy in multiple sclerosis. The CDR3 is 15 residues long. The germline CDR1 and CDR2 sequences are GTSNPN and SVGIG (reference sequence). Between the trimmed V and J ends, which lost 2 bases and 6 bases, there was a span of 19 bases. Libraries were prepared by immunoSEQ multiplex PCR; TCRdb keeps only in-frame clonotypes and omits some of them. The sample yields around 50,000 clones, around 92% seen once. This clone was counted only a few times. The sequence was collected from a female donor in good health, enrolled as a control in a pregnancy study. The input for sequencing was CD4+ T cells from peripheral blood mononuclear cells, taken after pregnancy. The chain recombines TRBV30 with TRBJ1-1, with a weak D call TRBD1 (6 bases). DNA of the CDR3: TGTGCCTGGAGTTTCCTGGGAGCCAGGGGCGCTGAAGCTTTCTTT. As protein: CAWSFLGARGAEAFF.